One and the same sample provided the 31 T cell receptor beta chains below, sequenced in a study of cytomegalovirus exposure and HLA in healthy donors. With 60 Vbeta and 13 Jbeta primers, the PCR was carried out. Here immunoSEQ multiplex PCR was the method, and the copy in TCRdb shows in-frame clones only, minus some. The sample records 150,000 to 200,000 clones, under 85% being singletons. Sequenced: PBMCs. These TCRs come from a male donor in good health and CMV-seronegative.

CDR3 residues: CASRRLAVNIDTQYF. In nucleotides, the CDR3 is TGTGCCAGCAGGAGGCTAGCGGTCAACATAGATACGCAGTATTTT. The V gene is TRBV6-5, the J gene TRBJ2-3; 7 bases fit TRBD2. The CDR3 has 15 residues. V trimming: 6 bases; J trimming: 5 bases; junction bases outside the gene matches: 11. CDR1 and CDR2 (germline): MNHEY, SVGAGI.

This chain connects TRBV11-2 to TRBJ1-4, with unresolved D. The V end was cut by 7 bases, the J end by 6 bases, with 12 bases between. The V gene's germline CDR1 is SGHAT and CDR2 FQNNGV. There are 13 residues in the CDR3. CDR3: CASKVPDYEKLFF. CDR3 in DNA: TGTGCCAGCAAGGTCCCGGACTATGAAAAACTGTTTTTT.

The genes are TRBV28 and TRBJ1-5; TRBD1 is a possible D gene (5 bases). The V end lost 5 bases, the J end lost 0 bases, and 8 bases lay between the germline ends. CDR1 and CDR2 from the germline V gene are MDHEN and SYDVKM. The CDR3 consists of 14 residues. The CDR3 sequence is CASSPQGSNQPQHF. The CDR3 DNA reads as TGTGCCAGCAGTCCGCAGGGTAGCAATCAGCCCCAGCATTTT.

The V and J genes are TRBV28 and TRBJ2-3, with 7 bases that match TRBD2. This CDR3 has 16 amino acids. The germline V gene encodes CDR1 MDHEN and CDR2 SYDVKM. V shed 8 bases and J 1 base; nucleotides not matched to a gene: 12. This CDR3 reads CASPPGGSRGTDTQYF. CDR3 nucleotides: TGTGCCAGCCCCCCGGGCGGGAGTAGGGGCACAGATACGCAGTATTTT. Variable domain in full (rest from reference TRBV28 and TRBJ2-3): DVKVTQSSRYLVKRTGEKVFLECVQDMDHENMFWYRQDPGLGLRLIYFSYDVKMKEKGDIPEGYSVSREKKERFSLILESASTNQTSMYLCASPPGGSRGTDTQYFGPGTRLTVL.

The chain couples TRBV28 to TRBJ1-2, with 7 bases matching TRBD1. The ends lost 6 bases at V and 4 bases at J; junction bases unmatched: 8. Germline-derived CDR1 and CDR2 are MDHEN and SYDVKM. The CDR3 is 14 amino acids. CDR3 region: CASRPFYRGYGYTF. The CDR3 bases are TGTGCCAGCAGGCCTTTTTACAGGGGCTATGGCTACACCTTC.

This chain joins TRBV6-1 and TRBJ2-7; possibly TRBD2 for D (7 bases). Germline V lookup: CDR1 MNHNS, CDR2 SASEGT. The CDR3 consists of 14 residues. The ends were cut back, 8 bases at V and 3 bases at J, with 17 bases in the middle. CDR3 protein: CASPPRGAHYEQYF. CDR3 in DNA: TGTGCCAGCCCCCCCCGGGGGGCTCACTACGAGCAGTACTTC.

The rearrangement uses TRBV27 and TRBJ2-3; D is unresolved. Trimming removed 5 bases from V and 2 bases from J, with 11 bases in between. The CDR3 contains 14 residues. From germline, CDR1 is MNHEY and CDR2 SMNVEV (reference sequence). The CDR3 reads CASSAYVSTDTQYF. The CDR3 bases are TGTGCCAGCAGTGCCTATGTATCCACAGATACGCAGTATTTT.

J is TRBJ2-5 and V is TRBV6-1; D possibly corresponds to TRBD2 (6 bases). Germline CDR1 is MNHNS and CDR2 is SASEGT. The germline V and J ends were trimmed by 1 base and 7 bases, with 16 bases remaining between them. The CDR3 extends over 15 amino acids. The CDR3 nucleotides are TGTGCCAGCAGTGAAGGGGACTTCATCCTGGGGACCCAGTACTTC. Protein: CASSEGDFILGTQYF.

V usage is TRBV7-2 and J usage is TRBJ1-1; TRBD1 agrees at 9 bases. V dropped 3 bases and J dropped 5; count of bases not matched to a gene: 10. The CDR3 covers 16 residues. Germline V gives CDR1 SGHTA, CDR2 FQGNSA. CDR3 in amino acids: CASSFPLDRGWTEAFF. CDR3 sequence (DNA): TGTGCCAGCAGCTTTCCCTTGGACAGGGGATGGACTGAAGCTTTCTTT.

The J gene is TRBJ2-1, the V gene TRBV11-2, with D possibly matching TRBD2 (5 bases). The germline V gene has CDR1 SGHAT and CDR2 FQNNGV. V was trimmed by 4 bases and J by 1 base, leaving 11 bases between them. The CDR3 is 15 residues long. The CDR3 is CASSSIRGSYNEQFF. The CDR3 DNA reads TGTGCCAGCAGCTCGATTCGAGGGTCCTACAATGAGCAGTTCTTC.

This chain uses TRBV25-1 with TRBJ2-1; no reliable D call. CDR1 and CDR2 (germline): MGHDK, SYGVNS. Trimming removed 1 base at V and 8 bases at J, with 9 bases between. There are 13 residues in the CDR3. DNA for the CDR3: TGTGCCAGCAGTGAATCTGGTAGCCATGAGCAGTTCTTC. This codes for CASSESGSHEQFF. Looking up the rest from reference TRBV25-1 and TRBJ2-1 gives the full variable domain: EADIYQTPRYLVIGTGKKITLECSQTMGHDKMYWYQQDPGMELHLIHYSYGVNSTEKGDLSSESTVSRIRTEHFPLTLESARPSHTSQYLCASSESGSHEQFFGPGTRLTVL.

J is TRBJ1-5 and V is TRBV19; weak D call: TRBD1 (5 bases). Germline-derived CDR1 and CDR2 are LNHDA and SQIVND (reference sequence). The ends were cut back, 2 bases at V and 6 bases at J, with 14 bases in the middle. The CDR3 totals 15 residues. The CDR3 here is CASSISQGFRQPQHF. CDR3 coding DNA: TGTGCCAGTAGTATATCTCAGGGATTCCGTCAGCCCCAGCATTTT.

To note about this clone: The sample has other DNA sequences that encode this CDR3 too. The chain links TRBV7-6 to TRBJ2-6; D ambiguous. In germline, CDR1 is SGHVS, CDR2 FNYEAQ. This CDR3 has 14 residues. V was shortened by 4 bases and J by 0 bases, with 4 bases between the two germline ends. The CDR3 sequence: CASSSSSGANVLTF. The CDR3, as DNA: TGTGCCAGCAGCTCCTCCTCTGGGGCCAACGTCCTGACTTTC.

The chain recombines TRBV2 with TRBJ1-2; the match to TRBD1 covers 9 bases. J gave up 1 base and V 6 bases, and 0 bases lay outside the gene matches. This CDR3 is 13 amino acids long. Germline V gene data show CDR1 as SNHLY and CDR2 as FYNNEI. CDR3 DNA sequence: TGTGCCAGCAGGGACAGGGGTAACTATGGCTACACCTTC. Its translation: CASRDRGNYGYTF.

This clone appeared once. The rearrangement joins TRBV28 to TRBJ2-1; possibly TRBD2 for D (7 bases). This CDR3 is 16 amino acids long. Germline V CDR1 and CDR2: MDHEN, SYDVKM. Deletions cut 6 bases from V and 0 bases from J, with 15 bases between. CDR3 residues: CASSQGGEGSYNEQFF. CDR3 DNA: TGTGCCAGCAGCCAAGGGGGGGAGGGCTCCTACAATGAGCAGTTCTTC. The full variable domain, completed using reference TRBV28 and TRBJ2-1, is DVKVTQSSRYLVKRTGEKVFLECVQDMDHENMFWYRQDPGLGLRLIYFSYDVKMKEKGDIPEGYSVSREKKERFSLILESASTNQTSMYLCASSQGGEGSYNEQFFGPGTRLTVL.

In its sample, this clone was seen a few times. The V gene is TRBV30, the J gene TRBJ1-2; D possibly corresponds to TRBD1 (5 bases). Germline V CDR1 and CDR2: GTSNPN, SVGIG (reference sequence). The CDR3 has 12 amino acids. Between the trimmed V and J ends, which lost 3 bases and 4 bases, there was a span of 9 bases. CDR3 sequence (DNA): TGTGCCTGGAGGGGGGGAGGCTATGGCTACACCTTC. Translating gives CAWRGGGYGYTF.

V is TRBV30 and J is TRBJ2-1; 14 nucleotides line up with TRBD2. The germline CDR1 and CDR2 sequences are GTSNPN and SVGIG (reference sequence). The CDR3 sequence is 18 residues long. V shed 4 bases, J shed 6 bases, and the junction held 14 bases outside the gene matches. The CDR3 coding sequence is TGTGCCTGGACTCAACTCCCAGGACTAGCGGGGGGTAGCAATGAGCAGTTCTTC. It translates to CAWTQLPGLAGGSNEQFF.

V usage is TRBV28 and J usage is TRBJ1-5, with 7 bases fitting TRBD1. This CDR3 spans 17 amino acids. Germline values: CDR1 MDHEN, CDR2 SYDVKM. V was pared by 3 bases and J by 0 bases, with 8 bases of the junction left unmatched. The CDR3: CASSFGTADYSNQPQHF. The CDR3 DNA reads as TGTGCCAGCAGTTTTGGGACAGCTGATTATAGCAATCAGCCCCAGCATTTT.

The chain is built from TRBV2 and TRBJ1-2; a weak D match, TRBD1 (6 bases). Germline V gene data show CDR1 as SNHLY and CDR2 as FYNNEI. V was pared by 8 bases and J by 8 bases, with 21 bases between. The CDR3 has 14 amino acids. The CDR3 loop is CASGFSVGALGYTF. CDR3 sequence (DNA): TGTGCCAGCGGCTTTAGTGTGGGGGCATTAGGCTACACCTTC.

This clone has just one count. The gene calls are TRBV19 and TRBJ1-5; D remains ambiguous. The CDR3 loop spans 15 amino acids. Germline V CDR1 and CDR2: LNHDA, SQIVND (reference sequence). Trimming pared 1 base from V and 1 base from J, leaving 8 bases between. The CDR3 protein is CASSIVGESNQPQHF. In DNA, the CDR3 is TGTGCCAGTAGTATAGTCGGGGAGAGCAATCAGCCCCAGCATTTT.

This chain joins TRBV6-6 and TRBJ1-1, with D unresolved. The CDR3 totals 11 residues. Germline CDR1 is MNHNY and CDR2 is SVGAGI (reference sequence). Trimming pared 8 bases from V and 6 bases from J, leaving 10 bases between. CDR3 nucleotide sequence: TGTGCCAGCCTCACCCGGGCTGAAGCTTTCTTT. Amino acid sequence: CASLTRAEAFF.

CDR3 protein: CASSQEKLAGVWNEQFF. The CDR3 region has the DNA TGCGCCAGCAGCCAAGAGAAACTAGCGGGAGTCTGGAATGAGCAGTTCTTC. The genes are TRBV4-1 and TRBJ2-1; 11 bases line up with TRBD2. There are 17 residues in the CDR3. Losses at the gene ends were 0 bases for V and 7 bases for J; bases not matched to a gene: 8. The germline V gene has CDR1 MGHRA and CDR2 YSYEKL.

The V call is TRBV6-5, the J call TRBJ1-5; no reliable D call. The CDR3 contains 15 residues. CDR1 is MNHEY, CDR2 SVGAGI, per germline. Between the trimmed V and J ends, which lost 0 bases and 4 bases, there was a span of 10 bases. CDR3 coding DNA: TGTGCCAGCAGTTACTCTAACGAGCCGAATCAGCCCCAGCATTTT. This sequence encodes CASSYSNEPNQPQHF.

The chain links TRBV7-8 to TRBJ2-3; D possibly corresponds to TRBD2 (5 bases). The CDR3 loop spans 16 amino acids. The germline CDR1 and CDR2 sequences are SGHVS and FQNEAQ. Deletions cut 4 bases from V and 0 bases from J, with 14 bases between. CDR3 nucleotides: TGTGCCAGCAGCTCCCTGGAGGCGAAAAGCACAGATACGCAGTATTTT. Translation: CASSSLEAKSTDTQYF. Combining the CDR3 with reference TRBV7-8 and TRBJ2-3 gives the whole variable domain GAGVSQSPRYKVAKRGQDVALRCDPISGHVSLFWYQQALGQGPEFLTYFQNEAQLDKSGLPSDRFFAERPEGSVSTLKIQRTQQEDSAVYLCASSSLEAKSTDTQYFGPGTRLTVL.

This chain uses TRBV27 with TRBJ1-1; D not certain. Germline values: CDR1 MNHEY, CDR2 SMNVEV (reference sequence). Trimming removed 2 bases at V and 0 bases at J, with 10 bases between. CDR3 length equals 15 residues. The CDR3 here is CASSLEGTMNTEAFF. The CDR3 nucleotides read TGTGCCAGCAGTTTAGAGGGCACAATGAACACTGAAGCTTTCTTT.

This clone was seen only a few times. V is TRBV19 and J is TRBJ1-5, with D perhaps matching TRBD1 (5 bases). Germline V gives CDR1 LNHDA, CDR2 SQIVND (reference sequence). V lost 6 bases and J lost 2, with 14 bases in between. There are 15 residues in the CDR3. Written as DNA, the CDR3 is TGTGCCAGTAGGGGGGTGGGGGGAGGCAATCAGCCCCAGCATTTT. This gives the protein CASRGVGGGNQPQHF.

This clone has only one observation. V gene TRBV30 combines with J gene TRBJ2-7, with 10 bases that match TRBD2. The CDR3 extends over 17 amino acids. Per the germline V gene, CDR1 is GTSNPN and CDR2 is SVGIG (reference sequence). V was pared by 3 bases and J by 3 bases, with 14 bases of the junction left unmatched. CDR3: CAWSRTLGAGGFYEQYF. The CDR3 nucleotides read TGTGCCTGGAGCCGTACCTTAGGAGCGGGAGGGTTCTACGAGCAGTACTTC.

A note on this clone: The junction differs from germline at one of its ends, possibly a read error. This specimen includes other DNA sequences encoding the same CDR3. The chain links TRBV7-9 to TRBJ1-2, with 8 bases aligning to TRBD1. This CDR3 contains 15 residues. Germline values: CDR1 SEHNR, CDR2 FQNEAQ (reference sequence). The CDR3 sequence: CASSTGQGYWYGYTF. The DNA of the CDR3 is TGTGCTAGCAGCACCGGACAGGGTTATTGGTATGGCTACACCTTC.

This clone was picked up a small number of times. This chain uses TRBV28 with TRBJ2-5, with TRBD2 matching 7 bases. The germline V gene encodes CDR1 MDHEN and CDR2 SYDVKM. This CDR3 has 17 amino acids. With 3 bases clipped from V and 2 bases from J, the junction kept 12 bases outside the gene matches. The CDR3 sequence: CASSFPGGGLGQETQYF. As DNA, the CDR3 is TGTGCCAGCAGTTTCCCCGGGGGAGGGTTGGGACAAGAGACCCAGTACTTC.

Only a few counts were recorded for this clone. This specimen includes other DNA sequences encoding the same CDR3. The chain links TRBV28 to TRBJ1-5; 8 nucleotides agree with TRBD1. V lost 4 bases to trimming and J lost 5 bases; unmatched junction nucleotides: 4. The CDR3 totals 14 residues. Germline V CDR1 and CDR2: MDHEN, SYDVKM. Here the CDR3 DNA reads TGTGCCAGCAGTTCCGGGACAGGTCATCAGCCCCAGCATTTT. This sequence encodes CASSSGTGHQPQHF. Full variable domain (outside the CDR3, taken from reference TRBV28 and TRBJ1-5): DVKVTQSSRYLVKRTGEKVFLECVQDMDHENMFWYRQDPGLGLRLIYFSYDVKMKEKGDIPEGYSVSREKKERFSLILESASTNQTSMYLCASSSGTGHQPQHFGDGTRLSIL.

In DNA, the CDR3 is TGTGCCAGCAGCTCCGGACTAGCGGGGGACAATGAGCAGTTCTTC. Protein sequence: CASSSGLAGDNEQFF. The chain has TRBV7-3 and TRBJ2-1, with 13 bases identical to TRBD2. Germline CDR1 reads SGHTA; CDR2 reads FQGTGA. The CDR3 extends over 15 amino acids. Trimming cost V 4 bases and J 5 bases; bases outside gene matches: 2.